Given below is one T cell receptor (beta chain) in context. Antigen: not known. Healthy adults negative for HIV, lacking recent acute infections or vaccinations, served as donors. A deep-level run was used for the assay. The protocol was immunoSEQ multiplex PCR, while the TCRdb copy is restricted to in-frame clones and leaves out a portion. The sample consists of a few million clones, over 90% of them appearing once. This entry belongs to a study of shared clonotypes between healthy human individuals. General study results and limits: Unshared clonotypes carried lower generation probabilities than those common to all four donors. Sampling was confined to blood; repertoires within tissues likely differ.

The receptor was isolated from a man younger than 30 in good health. Some clones in this sample may be carry-over from other donors' samples. Sequencing used naive CD4+ T cells from PBMCs. Specified subset: CD45RA+ positively selected.

The CDR3 loop is CASSPRGGRYSYEQYF. CDR3 nucleotide sequence: TGTGCCAGCTCACCACGAGGCGGGAGGTACTCCTACGAGCAGTACTTC. The chain has TRBV18 and TRBJ2-7; 8 positions match TRBD2. Germline V lookup: CDR1 KGHSH, CDR2 LQKENI. The CDR3 sequence is 16 residues long. The V and J ends lost 1 base and 0 bases, in that order; junction bases with no gene match: 5. Complete variable domain (other parts from reference TRBV18 and TRBJ2-7): NAGVMQNPRHLVRRRGQEARLRCSPMKGHSHVYWYRQLPEEGLKFMVYLQKENIIDESGMPKERFSAEFPKEGPSILRIQQVVRGDSAAYFCASSPRGGRYSYEQYFGPGTRLTVT.